This TCR beta chain was sequenced during a study of cytomegalovirus exposure and HLA in healthy donors. Broader study findings: The study put roughly 160 TCR beta chains on its list as cytomegalovirus-associated.

Trimming took 3 bases from V and 6 from J, leaving 12 bases between them. The germline V gene has CDR1 SGDLS and CDR2 YYNGEE. This CDR3 has 13 residues. The PCR had 60 Vbeta and 13 Jbeta primers. Original methodology: As a later analysis found, there were 82 million or so unique TCR beta chains, of which 8.5 million to 13 million were shared. The repertoire was sequenced with immunoSEQ multiplex PCR; TCRdb's copy has only in-frame clones and lacks some. That table gives V, J and clone size, and the DNA gave D and trimming. The sample lists approximately 69,000 clones, 74% occurring once. Comments on this clone: Its specificity is not known.

The rearrangement links TRBV9 to TRBJ1-1; D is possibly TRBD1 (6 bases). This TCR was sampled from a woman aged 25 to 39 in good health and CMV-seropositive. Specimen: PBMCs. The CDR3 is CASSAGTLSEAFF. In DNA, the CDR3 is TGTGCCAGCAGCGCGGGGACACTCTCTGAAGCTTTCTTT. The full variable domain, its missing parts supplied by reference TRBV9 and TRBJ1-1, is DSGVTQTPKHLITATGQRVTLRCSPRSGDLSVYWYQQSLDQGLQFLIQYYNGEERAKGNILERFSAQQFPDLHSELNLSSLELGDSALYFCASSAGTLSEAFFGQGTRLTVV.